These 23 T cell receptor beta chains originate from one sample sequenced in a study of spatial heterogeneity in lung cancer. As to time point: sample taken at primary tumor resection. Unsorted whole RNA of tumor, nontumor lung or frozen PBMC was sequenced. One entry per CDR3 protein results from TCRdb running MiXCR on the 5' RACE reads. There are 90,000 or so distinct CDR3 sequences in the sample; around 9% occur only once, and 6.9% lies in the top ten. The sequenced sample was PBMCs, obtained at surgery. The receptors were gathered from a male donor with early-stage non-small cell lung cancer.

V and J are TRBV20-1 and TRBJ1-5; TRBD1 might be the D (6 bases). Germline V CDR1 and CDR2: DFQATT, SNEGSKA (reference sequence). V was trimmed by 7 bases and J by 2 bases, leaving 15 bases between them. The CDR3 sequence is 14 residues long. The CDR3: CSVGEGVGNQPQHF. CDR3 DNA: TGCAGTGTTGGAGAGGGGGTCGGCAATCAGCCCCAGCATTTT.

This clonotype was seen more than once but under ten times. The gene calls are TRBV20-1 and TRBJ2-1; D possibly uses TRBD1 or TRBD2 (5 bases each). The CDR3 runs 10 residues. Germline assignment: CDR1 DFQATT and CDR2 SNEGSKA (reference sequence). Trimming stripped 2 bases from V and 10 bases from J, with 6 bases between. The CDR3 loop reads CSARRDEQFF. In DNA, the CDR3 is TGCAGTGCTAGAAGGGACGAGCAGTTCTTC.

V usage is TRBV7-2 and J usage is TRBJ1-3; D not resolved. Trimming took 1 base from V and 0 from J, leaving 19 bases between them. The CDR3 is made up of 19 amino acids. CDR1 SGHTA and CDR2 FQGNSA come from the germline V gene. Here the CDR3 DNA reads TGTGCCAGCAGCTTAGTATTTGTTGATCCTTGGGGCTCTGGAAACACCATATATTTT. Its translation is CASSLVFVDPWGSGNTIYF.

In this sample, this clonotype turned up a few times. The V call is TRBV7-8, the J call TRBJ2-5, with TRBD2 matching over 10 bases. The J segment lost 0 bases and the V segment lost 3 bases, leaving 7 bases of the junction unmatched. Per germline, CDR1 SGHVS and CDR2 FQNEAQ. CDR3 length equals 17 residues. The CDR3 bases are TGTGCCAGCAGCTTTTCTCTAGCGGGAGAGTACCAAGAGACCCAGTACTTC. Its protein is CASSFSLAGEYQETQYF.

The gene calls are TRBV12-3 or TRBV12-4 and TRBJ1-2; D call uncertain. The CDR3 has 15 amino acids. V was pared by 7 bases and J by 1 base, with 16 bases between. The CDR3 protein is CASIGSGRFNYGYTF. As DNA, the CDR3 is TGTGCCAGCATAGGCAGTGGAAGGTTTAACTATGGCTACACCTTC.

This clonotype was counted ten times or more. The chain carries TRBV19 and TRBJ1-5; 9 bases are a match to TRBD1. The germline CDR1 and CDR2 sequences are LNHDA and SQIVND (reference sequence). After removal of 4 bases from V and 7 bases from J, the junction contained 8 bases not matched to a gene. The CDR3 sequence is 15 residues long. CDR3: CASSNTGGFGQPQHF. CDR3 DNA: TGTGCCAGTAGTAATACAGGGGGCTTTGGGCAGCCCCAGCATTTT.

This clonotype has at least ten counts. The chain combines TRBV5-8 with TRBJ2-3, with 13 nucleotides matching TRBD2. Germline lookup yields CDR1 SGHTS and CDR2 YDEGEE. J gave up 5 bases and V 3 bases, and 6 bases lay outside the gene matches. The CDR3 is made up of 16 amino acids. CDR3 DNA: TGTGCCAGCAGCTCCGGACTAGCGGGAGCTATAGATACGCAGTATTTT. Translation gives CASSSGLAGAIDTQYF.

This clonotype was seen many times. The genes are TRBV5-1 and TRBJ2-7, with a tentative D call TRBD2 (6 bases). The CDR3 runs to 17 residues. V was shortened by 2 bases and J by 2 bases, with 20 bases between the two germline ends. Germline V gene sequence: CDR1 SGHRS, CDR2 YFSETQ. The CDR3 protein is CASSFGPEGRVAYEQYF. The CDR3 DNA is TGCGCCAGCAGCTTTGGGCCGGAGGGACGGGTCGCCTACGAGCAGTACTTC.

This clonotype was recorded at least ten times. The DNA of the CDR3 is TGTGCCAGCAGCGTTGGTCAGGGACTCTATGGCTACACCTTC. It specifies CASSVGQGLYGYTF. The chain links TRBV9 to TRBJ1-2, with D tentatively TRBD1 (5 bases). Germline V gene data show CDR1 as SGDLS and CDR2 as YYNGEE. This CDR3 has 14 amino acids. V was shortened by 2 bases and J by 4 bases, with 12 bases between the two germline ends.

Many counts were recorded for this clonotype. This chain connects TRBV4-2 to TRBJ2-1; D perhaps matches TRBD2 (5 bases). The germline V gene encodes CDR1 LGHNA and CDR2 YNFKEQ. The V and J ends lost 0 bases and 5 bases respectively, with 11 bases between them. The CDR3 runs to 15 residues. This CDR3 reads CASSQDRRRDNEQFF. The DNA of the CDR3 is TGTGCCAGCAGCCAAGATCGGCGGCGGGACAATGAGCAGTTCTTC.

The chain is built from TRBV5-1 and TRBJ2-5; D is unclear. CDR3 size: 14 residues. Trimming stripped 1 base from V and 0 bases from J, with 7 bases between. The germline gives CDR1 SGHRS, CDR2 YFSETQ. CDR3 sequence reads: CASSLLSYQETQYF. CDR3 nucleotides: TGCGCCAGCAGCTTGTTGTCCTACCAAGAGACCCAGTACTTC.

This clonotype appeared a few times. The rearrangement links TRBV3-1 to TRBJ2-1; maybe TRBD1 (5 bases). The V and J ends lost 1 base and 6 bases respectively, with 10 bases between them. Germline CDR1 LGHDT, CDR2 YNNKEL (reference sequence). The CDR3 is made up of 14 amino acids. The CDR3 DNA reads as TGTGCCAGCAGCCAAGGACCGACAGTCAATGAGCAGTTCTTC. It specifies CASSQGPTVNEQFF.

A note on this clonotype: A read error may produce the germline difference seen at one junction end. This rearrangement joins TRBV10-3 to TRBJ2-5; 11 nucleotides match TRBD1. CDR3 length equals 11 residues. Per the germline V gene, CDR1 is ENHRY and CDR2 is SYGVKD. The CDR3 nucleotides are TGTGCCATCAGTGAAGGACAGGGGGCTTGGTTC. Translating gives CAISEGQGAWF.

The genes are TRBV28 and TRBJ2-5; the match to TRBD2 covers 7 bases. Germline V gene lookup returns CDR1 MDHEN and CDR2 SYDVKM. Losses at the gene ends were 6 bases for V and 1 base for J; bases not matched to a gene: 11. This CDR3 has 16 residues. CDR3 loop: CASSPGPASGQETQYF. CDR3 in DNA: TGTGCCAGCAGCCCAGGCCCGGCTAGCGGCCAAGAGACCCAGTACTTC.

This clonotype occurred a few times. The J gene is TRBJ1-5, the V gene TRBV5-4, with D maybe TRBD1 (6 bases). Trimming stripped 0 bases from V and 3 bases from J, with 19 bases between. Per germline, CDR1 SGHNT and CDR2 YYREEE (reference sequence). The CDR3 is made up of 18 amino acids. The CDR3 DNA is TGTGCCAGCAGCTTGGGCTGGGGGCAATCCCAGCACAATCAGCCCCAGCATTTT. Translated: CASSLGWGQSQHNQPQHF.

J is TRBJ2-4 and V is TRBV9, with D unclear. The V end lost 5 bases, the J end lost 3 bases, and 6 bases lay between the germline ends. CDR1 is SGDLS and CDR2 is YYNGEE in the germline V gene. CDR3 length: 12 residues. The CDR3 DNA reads TGTGCCAGCAGTTCCCACAAAAACATTCAGTACTTC. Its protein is CASSSHKNIQYF. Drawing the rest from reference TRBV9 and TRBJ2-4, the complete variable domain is DSGVTQTPKHLITATGQRVTLRCSPRSGDLSVYWYQQSLDQGLQFLIQYYNGEERAKGNILERFSAQQFPDLHSELNLSSLELGDSALYFCASSSHKNIQYFGAGTRLSVL.

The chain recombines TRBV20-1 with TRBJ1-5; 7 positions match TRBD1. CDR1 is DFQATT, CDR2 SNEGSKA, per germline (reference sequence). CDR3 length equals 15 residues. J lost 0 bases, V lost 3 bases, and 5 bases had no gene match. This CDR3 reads CSASTGATSNQPQHF. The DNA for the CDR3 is TGCAGTGCTAGCACAGGGGCAACTAGCAATCAGCCCCAGCATTTT.

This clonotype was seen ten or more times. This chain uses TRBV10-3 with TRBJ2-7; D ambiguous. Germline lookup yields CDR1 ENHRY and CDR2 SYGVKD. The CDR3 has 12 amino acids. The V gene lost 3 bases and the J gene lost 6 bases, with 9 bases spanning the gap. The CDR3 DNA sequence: TGTGCCATCAGTGATAGTAAGGGCGAGCAGTACTTC. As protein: CAISDSKGEQYF.

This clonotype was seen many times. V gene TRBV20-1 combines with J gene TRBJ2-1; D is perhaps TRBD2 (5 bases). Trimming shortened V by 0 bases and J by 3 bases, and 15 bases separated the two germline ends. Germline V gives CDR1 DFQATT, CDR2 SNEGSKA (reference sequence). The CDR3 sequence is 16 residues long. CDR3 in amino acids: CSARDLFGEIYNEQFF. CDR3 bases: TGCAGTGCTAGAGATCTTTTCGGGGAGATCTACAATGAGCAGTTCTTC.

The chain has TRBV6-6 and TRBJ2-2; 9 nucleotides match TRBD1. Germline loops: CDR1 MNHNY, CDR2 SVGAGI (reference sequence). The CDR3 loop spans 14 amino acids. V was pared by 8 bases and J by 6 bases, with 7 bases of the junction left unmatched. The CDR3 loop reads CASQDRGGSGELFF. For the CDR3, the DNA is TGTGCCAGCCAGGACAGGGGTGGGTCCGGGGAGCTGTTTTTT.

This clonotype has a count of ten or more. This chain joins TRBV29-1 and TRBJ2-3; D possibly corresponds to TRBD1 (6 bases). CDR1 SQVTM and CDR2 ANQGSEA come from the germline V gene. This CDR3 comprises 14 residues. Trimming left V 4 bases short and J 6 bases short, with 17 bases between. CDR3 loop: CSVGARGVFDTQYF. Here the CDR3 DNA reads TGCAGCGTTGGGGCCAGGGGCGTGTTTGATACGCAGTATTTT.

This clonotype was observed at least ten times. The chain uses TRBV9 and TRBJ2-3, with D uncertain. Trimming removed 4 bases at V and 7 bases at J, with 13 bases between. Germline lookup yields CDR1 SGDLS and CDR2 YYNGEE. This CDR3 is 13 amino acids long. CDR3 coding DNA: TGTGCCAGCAGCCCCCGGACCACCCATACGCAGTATTTT. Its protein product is CASSPRTTHTQYF.

The CDR3 reads CASSPVNTEAFF. The CDR3 region has the DNA TGTGCCAGCAGCCCAGTGAACACTGAAGCTTTCTTT. The genes are TRBV6-6 and TRBJ1-1; D unclear. Germline-derived CDR1 and CDR2 are MNHNY and SVGAGI (reference sequence). V lost 6 bases and J lost 0, with 5 bases in between. CDR3 length equals 12 residues.